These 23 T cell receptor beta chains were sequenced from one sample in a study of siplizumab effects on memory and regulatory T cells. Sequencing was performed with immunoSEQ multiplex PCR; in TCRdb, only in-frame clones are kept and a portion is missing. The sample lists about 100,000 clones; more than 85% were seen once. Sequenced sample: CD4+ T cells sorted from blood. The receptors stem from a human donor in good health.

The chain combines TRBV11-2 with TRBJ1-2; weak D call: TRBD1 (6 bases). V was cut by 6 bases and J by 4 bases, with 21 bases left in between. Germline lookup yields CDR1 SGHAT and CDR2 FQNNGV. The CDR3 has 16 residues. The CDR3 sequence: CASSSIALQGLYGYTF. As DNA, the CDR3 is TGTGCCAGCAGTTCGATCGCATTACAGGGACTCTATGGCTACACCTTC.

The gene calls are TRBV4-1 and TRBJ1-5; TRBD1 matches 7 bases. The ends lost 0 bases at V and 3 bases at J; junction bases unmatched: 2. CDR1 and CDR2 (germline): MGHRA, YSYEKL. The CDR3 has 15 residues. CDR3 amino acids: CASSQEGQFNQPQHF. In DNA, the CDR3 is TGCGCCAGCAGCCAAGAGGGACAGTTCAATCAGCCCCAGCATTTT.

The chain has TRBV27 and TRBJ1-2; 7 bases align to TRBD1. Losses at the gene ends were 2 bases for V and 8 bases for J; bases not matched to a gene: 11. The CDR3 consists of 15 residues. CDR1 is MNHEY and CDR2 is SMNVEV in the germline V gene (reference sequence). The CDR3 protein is CASSLAPDRSSGYTF. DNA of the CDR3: TGTGCCAGCAGTTTAGCGCCGGACAGGTCTTCCGGCTACACCTTC.

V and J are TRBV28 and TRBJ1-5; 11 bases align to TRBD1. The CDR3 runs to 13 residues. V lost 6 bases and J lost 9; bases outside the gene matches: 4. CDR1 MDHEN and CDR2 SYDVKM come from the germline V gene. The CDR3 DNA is TGTGCCAGCAGCGATGGGACAGGGGGGCCCCAGCATTTT. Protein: CASSDGTGGPQHF.

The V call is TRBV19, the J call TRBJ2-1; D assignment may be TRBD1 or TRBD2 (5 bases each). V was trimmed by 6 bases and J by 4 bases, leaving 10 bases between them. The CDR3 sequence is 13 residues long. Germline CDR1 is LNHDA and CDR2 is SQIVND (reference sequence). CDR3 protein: CASRGTPYNEQFF. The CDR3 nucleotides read TGTGCCAGTAGGGGGACCCCGTACAATGAGCAGTTCTTC.

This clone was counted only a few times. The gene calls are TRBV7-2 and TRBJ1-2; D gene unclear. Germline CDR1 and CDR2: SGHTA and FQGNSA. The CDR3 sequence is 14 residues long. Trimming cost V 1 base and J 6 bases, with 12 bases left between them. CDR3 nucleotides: TGTGCCAGCAGCTTAGGACAAATGGGAAATGGCTACACCTTC. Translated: CASSLGQMGNGYTF.

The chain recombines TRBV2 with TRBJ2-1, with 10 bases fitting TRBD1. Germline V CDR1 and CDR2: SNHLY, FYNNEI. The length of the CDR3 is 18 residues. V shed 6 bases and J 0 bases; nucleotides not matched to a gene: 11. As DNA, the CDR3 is TGTGCCAGCAGGCGGGACAGGGGAGCCGAGAGCTCCTACAATGAGCAGTTCTTC. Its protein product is CASRRDRGAESSYNEQFF.

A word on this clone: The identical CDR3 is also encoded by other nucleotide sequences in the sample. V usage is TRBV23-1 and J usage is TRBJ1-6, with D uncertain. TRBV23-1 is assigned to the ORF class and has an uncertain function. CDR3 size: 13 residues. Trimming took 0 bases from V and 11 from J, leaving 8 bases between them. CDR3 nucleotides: TGCGCCAGCAGTCAATCTCGAAGCGCACCCCTCCACTTT. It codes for CASSQSRSAPLHF.

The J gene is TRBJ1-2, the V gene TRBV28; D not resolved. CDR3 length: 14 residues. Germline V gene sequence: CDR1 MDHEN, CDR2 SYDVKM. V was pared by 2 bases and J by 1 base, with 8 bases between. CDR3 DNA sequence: TGTGCCAGCAGTTTAACAGCAGATAACTATGGCTACACCTTC. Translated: CASSLTADNYGYTF.

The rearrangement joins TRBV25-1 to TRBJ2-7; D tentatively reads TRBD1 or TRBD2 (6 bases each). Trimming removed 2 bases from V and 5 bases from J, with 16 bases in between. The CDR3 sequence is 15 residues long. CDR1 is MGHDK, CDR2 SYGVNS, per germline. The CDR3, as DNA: TGTGCCAGCAGTGAAGTAGGGGGGCGCTTCAACGAGCAGTACTTC. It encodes CASSEVGGRFNEQYF.

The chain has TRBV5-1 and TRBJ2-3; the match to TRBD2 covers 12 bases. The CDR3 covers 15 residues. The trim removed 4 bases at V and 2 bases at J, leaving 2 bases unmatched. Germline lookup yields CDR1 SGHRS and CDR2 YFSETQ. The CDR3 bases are TGCGCCAGCAGCCGGACTAGCGGGGTCACAGATACGCAGTATTTT. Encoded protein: CASSRTSGVTDTQYF.

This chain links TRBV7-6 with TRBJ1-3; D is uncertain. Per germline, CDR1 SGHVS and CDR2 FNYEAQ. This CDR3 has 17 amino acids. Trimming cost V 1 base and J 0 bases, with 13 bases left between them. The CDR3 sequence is CASSLGTGGNSGNTIYF. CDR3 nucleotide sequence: TGTGCCAGCAGCTTAGGAACGGGAGGCAACTCTGGAAACACCATATATTTT.

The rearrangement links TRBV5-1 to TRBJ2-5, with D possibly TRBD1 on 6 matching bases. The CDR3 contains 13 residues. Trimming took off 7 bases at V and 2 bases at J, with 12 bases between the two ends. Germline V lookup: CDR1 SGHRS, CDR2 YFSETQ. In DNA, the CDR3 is TGCGCCAGCTCGACAGGTTCTCAAGAGACCCAGTACTTC. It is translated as CASSTGSQETQYF.

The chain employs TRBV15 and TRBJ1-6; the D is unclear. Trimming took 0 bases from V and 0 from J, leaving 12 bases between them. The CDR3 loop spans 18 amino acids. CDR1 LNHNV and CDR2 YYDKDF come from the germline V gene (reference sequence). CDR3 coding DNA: TGTGCCACCAGCAGAGATGTTACTCGTAACTCCTATAATTCACCCCTCCACTTT. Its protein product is CATSRDVTRNSYNSPLHF.

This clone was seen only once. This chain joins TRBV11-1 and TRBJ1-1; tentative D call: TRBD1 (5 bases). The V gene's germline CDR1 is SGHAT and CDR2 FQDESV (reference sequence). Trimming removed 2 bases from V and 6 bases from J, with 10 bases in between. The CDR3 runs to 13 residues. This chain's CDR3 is CASSLPGYPEAFF. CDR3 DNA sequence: TGTGCCAGCAGCTTACCAGGGTATCCTGAAGCTTTCTTT.

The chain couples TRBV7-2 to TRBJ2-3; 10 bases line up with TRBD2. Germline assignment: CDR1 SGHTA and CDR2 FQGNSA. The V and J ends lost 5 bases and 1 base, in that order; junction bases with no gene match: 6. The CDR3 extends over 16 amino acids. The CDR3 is CASSQTSGVGTDTQYF. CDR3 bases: TGTGCCAGCAGCCAAACTAGCGGGGTCGGCACAGATACGCAGTATTTT.

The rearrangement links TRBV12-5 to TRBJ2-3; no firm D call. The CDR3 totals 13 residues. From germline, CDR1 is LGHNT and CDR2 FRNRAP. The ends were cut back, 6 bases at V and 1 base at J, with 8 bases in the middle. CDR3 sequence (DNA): TGTGCTAGTGGCCTGGCTGGCACAGATACGCAGTATTTT. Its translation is CASGLAGTDTQYF. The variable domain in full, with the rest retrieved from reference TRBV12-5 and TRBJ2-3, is DARVTQTPRHKVTEMGQEVTMRCQPILGHNTVFWYRQTMMQGLELLAYFRNRAPLDDSGMPKDRFSAEMPDATLATLKIQPSEPRDSAVYFCASGLAGTDTQYFGPGTRLTVL.

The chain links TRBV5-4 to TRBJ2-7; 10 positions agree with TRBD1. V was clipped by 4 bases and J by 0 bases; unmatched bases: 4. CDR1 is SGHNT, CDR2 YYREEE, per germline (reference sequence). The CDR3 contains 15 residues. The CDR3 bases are TGTGCCAGCAGCAAGGACAGGGGGACCTCCTACGAGCAGTACTTC. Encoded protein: CASSKDRGTSYEQYF.

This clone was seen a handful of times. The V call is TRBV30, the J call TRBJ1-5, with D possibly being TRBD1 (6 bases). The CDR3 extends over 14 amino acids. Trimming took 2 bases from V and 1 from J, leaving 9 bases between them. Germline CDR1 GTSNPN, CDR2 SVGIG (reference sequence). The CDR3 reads CAWSQGQSNQPQHF. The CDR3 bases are TGTGCCTGGAGTCAAGGACAGAGCAATCAGCCCCAGCATTTT.

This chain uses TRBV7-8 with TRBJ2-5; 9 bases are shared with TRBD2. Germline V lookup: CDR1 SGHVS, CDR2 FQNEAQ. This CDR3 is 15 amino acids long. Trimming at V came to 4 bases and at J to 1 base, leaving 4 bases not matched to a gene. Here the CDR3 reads CASSSGLAIQETQYF. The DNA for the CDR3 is TGTGCCAGCAGCTCGGGACTAGCAATCCAAGAGACCCAGTACTTC. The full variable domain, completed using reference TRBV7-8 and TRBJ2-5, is GAGVSQSPRYKVAKRGQDVALRCDPISGHVSLFWYQQALGQGPEFLTYFQNEAQLDKSGLPSDRFFAERPEGSVSTLKIQRTQQEDSAVYLCASSSGLAIQETQYFGPGTRLLVL.

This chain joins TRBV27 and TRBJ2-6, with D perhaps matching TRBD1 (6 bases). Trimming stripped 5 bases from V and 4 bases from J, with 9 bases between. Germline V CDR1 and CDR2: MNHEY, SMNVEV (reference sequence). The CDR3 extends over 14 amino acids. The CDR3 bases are TGTGCCAGCAGTCTCACAGGGGGGGCCAACGTCCTGACTTTC. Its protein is CASSLTGGANVLTF.

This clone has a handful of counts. This CDR3 is CASSLGQAYTEAFF. DNA of the CDR3: TGCGCCAGCAGCTTGGGACAGGCCTACACTGAAGCTTTCTTT. This rearrangement joins TRBV5-1 to TRBJ1-1; perhaps TRBD1 as D (6 bases). Germline CDR1 is SGHRS and CDR2 is YFSETQ. The CDR3 has 14 residues. The V end lost 0 bases, the J end lost 3 bases, and 9 bases lay between the germline ends. Full variable domain (outside the CDR3, taken from reference TRBV5-1 and TRBJ1-1): KAGVTQTPRYLIKTRGQQVTLSCSPISGHRSVSWYQQTPGQGLQFLFEYFSETQRNKGNFPGRFSGRQFSNSRSEMNVSTLELGDSALYLCASSLGQAYTEAFFGQGTRLTVV.

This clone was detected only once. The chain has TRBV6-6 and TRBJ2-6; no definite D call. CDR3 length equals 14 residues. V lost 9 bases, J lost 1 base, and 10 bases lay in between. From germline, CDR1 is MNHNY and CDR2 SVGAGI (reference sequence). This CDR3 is CASAGRSGANVLTF. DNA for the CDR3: TGTGCCAGTGCTGGCCGATCTGGGGCCAACGTCCTGACTTTC.